Shown below are 30 T cell receptor beta chains from a single sample sequenced in a study of lymphopenia after photon versus proton radiotherapy. Here immunoSEQ multiplex PCR was the method, and the copy in TCRdb shows in-frame clones only, minus some. This repertoire shows fewer than 35,000 clones, about 90% found once; its top ten account for approximately 7.3%. This specimen consisted of peripheral blood, obtained from a patient treated with photon-based radiotherapy. These TCRs come from a woman aged 45-65 years with pancreatic cancer.

The genes are TRBV18 and TRBJ1-5, with D possibly matching TRBD1 (5 bases). V gave up 6 bases and J gave up 4 bases, with 16 bases separating them. This CDR3 spans 15 amino acids. CDR1 is KGHSH and CDR2 is LQKENI in the germline V gene. The CDR3 reads CASSQTGTPNQPQHF. In DNA, the CDR3 is TGTGCCAGCTCCCAAACCGGGACTCCTAATCAGCCCCAGCATTTT.

The chain couples TRBV6-1 to TRBJ1-2, with TRBD1 as a possible D gene (5 bases). Germline assignment: CDR1 MNHNS and CDR2 SASEGT. The ends were cut back, 1 base at V and 2 bases at J, with 8 bases in the middle. The CDR3 extends over 14 amino acids. CDR3 amino acids: CASSEVQANYGYTF. CDR3 nucleotide sequence: TGTGCCAGCAGTGAAGTACAGGCCAACTATGGCTACACCTTC.

V and J are TRBV7-3 and TRBJ2-3, with TRBD1 identical over 7 bases. V lost 3 bases and J lost 3; bases outside the gene matches: 6. The germline V gene encodes CDR1 SGHTA and CDR2 FQGTGA. CDR3 size: 15 residues. Here the CDR3 DNA reads TGTGCCAGCAGCTTCCGGACAGGAGAAACAGATACGCAGTATTTT. Its protein is CASSFRTGETDTQYF.

The chain links TRBV21-1 to TRBJ2-7; TRBD1 reflects the table's D call only, with no check against the DNA. TRBV21-1 is annotated as a pseudogene. This CDR3 is built from 16 residues. This chain's CDR3 is CASSKATGDRTYEQYF. CDR3 coding DNA: TGTGCCAGCAGCAAAGCCACAGGGGATAGGACCTACGAGCAGTACTTC.

J is TRBJ1-5 and V is TRBV6-5; D is unclear. The V end lost 5 bases, the J end lost 0 bases, and 5 bases lay between the germline ends. This CDR3 has 13 residues. In germline, CDR1 is MNHEY, CDR2 SVGAGI. The CDR3 nucleotides read TGTGCCAGCAGTGAGTATAGCAATCAGCCCCAGCATTTT. This sequence encodes CASSEYSNQPQHF.

The chain employs TRBV5-6 and TRBJ2-1; possibly TRBD1 or TRBD2 for D (6 bases each). V was clipped by 4 bases and J by 0 bases, with 14 bases between them. CDR1 is SGHDT, CDR2 YYEEEE, per germline. The CDR3 spans 16 residues. CDR3 bases: TGTGCCAGCAGCCCCCCGGGGGCCCCCTCCTACAATGAGCAGTTCTTC. Translation: CASSPPGAPSYNEQFF.

This clone appeared a single time. The chain recombines TRBV29-1 with TRBJ1-3; D might be TRBD1 (6 bases). CDR1 and CDR2 from the germline V gene are SQVTM and ANQGSEA. Deletions cut 8 bases from V and 1 base from J, with 15 bases between. The CDR3 loop spans 14 amino acids. The CDR3: CSSQGGQSGNTIYF. CDR3 sequence (DNA): TGCAGCTCTCAAGGGGGACAATCTGGAAACACCATATATTTT. The entire variable domain, with the rest obtained from reference TRBV29-1 and TRBJ1-3, is as follows: SAVISQKPSRDICQRGTSLTIQCQVDSQVTMMFWYRQQPGQSLTLIATANQGSEATYESGFVIDKFPISRPNLTFSTLTVSNMSPEDSSIYLCSSQGGQSGNTIYFGEGSWLTVV.

J is TRBJ2-3 and V is TRBV25-1; D is uncertain. This CDR3 spans 13 amino acids. Trimming shortened V by 2 bases and J by 1 base, and 4 bases separated the two germline ends. CDR1 MGHDK and CDR2 SYGVNS come from the germline V gene. CDR3 DNA: TGTGCCAGCAGTGAAGGGGGCACAGATACGCAGTATTTT. The encoded protein is CASSEGGTDTQYF. Variable domain in full (rest from reference TRBV25-1 and TRBJ2-3): EADIYQTPRYLVIGTGKKITLECSQTMGHDKMYWYQQDPGMELHLIHYSYGVNSTEKGDLSSESTVSRIRTEHFPLTLESARPSHTSQYLCASSEGGTDTQYFGPGTRLTVL.

The CDR3, as DNA: TGTGCCAGCAACCCGGGACTAGGGGATCGGGAAAAACTGTTTTTT. Translated: CASNPGLGDREKLFF. The V gene is TRBV2, the J gene TRBJ1-4; maybe TRBD1 (5 bases). V dropped 7 bases and J dropped 8 bases, with 20 bases sitting between them. The germline CDR1 and CDR2 sequences are SNHLY and FYNNEI. CDR3 length: 15 amino acids.

This chain uses TRBV6-1 with TRBJ2-5, with TRBD2 as a possible D gene (6 bases). The DNA end lines up better with TRBJ2-7; the J call may be wrong. Germline V lookup: CDR1 MNHNS, CDR2 SASEGT. The CDR3 runs 15 residues. The CDR3 sequence: CASSQGLSYSYEQYF. The CDR3 DNA reads as TGTGCCAGCAGTCAGGGACTTTCATACTCCTACGAGCAGTACTTC.

This clone occurred once. The V call is TRBV7-2, the J call TRBJ2-7; D gene ambiguous. CDR1 is SGHTA, CDR2 FQGNSA, per germline. The CDR3 is 13 residues long. Trimming stripped 0 bases from V and 3 bases from J, with 6 bases between. CDR3 region: CASSLAILYEQYF. DNA of the CDR3: TGTGCCAGCAGCTTAGCTATTCTCTACGAGCAGTACTTC.

The chain has TRBV7-8 and TRBJ2-2, with D perhaps matching TRBD1 (5 bases). Per the germline V gene, CDR1 is SGHVS and CDR2 is FQNEAQ. This CDR3 is built from 15 residues. Trimming pared 2 bases from V and 1 base from J, leaving 8 bases between. This chain's CDR3 is CASSLQGLNTGELFF. CDR3 bases: TGTGCCAGCAGCTTACAGGGCTTGAACACCGGGGAGCTGTTTTTT.

The genes are TRBV19 and TRBJ2-5; D remains ambiguous. V dropped 6 bases and J dropped 2 bases, with 4 bases sitting between them. CDR1 is LNHDA, CDR2 SQIVND, per germline (reference sequence). The CDR3 contains 11 residues. In DNA form, the CDR3 reads TGTGCCAGTAGACAGCAAGAGACCCAGTACTTC. Translated: CASRQQETQYF.

The chain has TRBV6-1 and TRBJ2-7; TRBD1 aligns across 8 bases. The CDR3 is made up of 15 amino acids. Germline V gene sequence: CDR1 MNHNS, CDR2 SASEGT. Trimming at V came to 6 bases and at J to 3 bases, leaving 10 bases not matched to a gene. In nucleotides, the CDR3 is TGTGCCAGCAGGGGGCCCGGGACAGGAGACTACGAGCAGTACTTC. Encoded protein: CASRGPGTGDYEQYF.

The chain employs TRBV7-2 and TRBJ2-3; 7 bases fit TRBD2. The CDR3 sequence is 18 residues long. CDR1 and CDR2 from the germline V gene are SGHTA and FQGNSA. V was pared by 5 bases and J by 6 bases, with 20 bases of the junction left unmatched. The DNA of the CDR3 is TGTGCCAGCAGCCGCCCGTCGATGGGAGCGGGAACTAGGGATACGCAGTATTTT. Translated, it gives CASSRPSMGAGTRDTQYF.

This sequence joins TRBV29-1 and TRBJ2-2; D not resolved. The CDR3 consists of 12 residues. CDR1 and CDR2 (germline): SQVTM, ANQGSEA. V was clipped by 4 bases and J by 4 bases, with 7 bases between them. In nucleotides, the CDR3 is TGCAGCGTTGGTTGGGGCACCGGGGAGCTGTTTTTT. Translation: CSVGWGTGELFF.

This chain uses TRBV7-9 with TRBJ2-1; 7 nucleotides line up with TRBD2. The CDR3 contains 19 residues. Germline V gene lookup returns CDR1 SEHNR and CDR2 FQNEAQ (reference sequence). Trimming at V came to 5 bases and at J to 0 bases, leaving 16 bases not matched to a gene. The CDR3 nucleotides read TGTGCCAGCAGCCCCGGGGGGAGGCCGGGCCCCACCTCCTACAATGAGCAGTTCTTC. As protein: CASSPGGRPGPTSYNEQFF.

CDR3 nucleotide sequence: TGTGCCAGCAGCCCCCTCGACAGGGAAGAGACCCAGTACTTC. Protein: CASSPLDREETQYF. The chain combines TRBV6-5 with TRBJ2-5, with 7 bases fitting TRBD1. CDR1 and CDR2 from the germline V gene are MNHEY and SVGAGI. The CDR3 has 14 amino acids. V shed 6 bases, J shed 3 bases, and the junction held 7 bases outside the gene matches.

V is TRBV20-1 and J is TRBJ2-7; TRBD2 matches at 8 bases. From germline, CDR1 is DFQATT and CDR2 SNEGSKA (reference sequence). The CDR3 contains 11 residues. CDR3 sequence (DNA): TGCAGGGCGGGAGGAGGCAACGAGCAGTACTTC. This sequence encodes CRAGGGNEQYF.

V gene TRBV7-9 combines with J gene TRBJ2-1; 14 nucleotides line up with TRBD2. The CDR3 length is 17 residues. CDR1 is SEHNR, CDR2 FQNEAQ, per germline (reference sequence). Trimming took 3 bases from V and 7 from J; bases not matched to a gene: 8. The CDR3 coding sequence is TGTGCCAGCAGCTTTACCCAGGGACTAGCGGGAGTGAATGAGCAGTTCTTC. The encoded protein is CASSFTQGLAGVNEQFF.

The chain is built from TRBV19 and TRBJ1-2; D ambiguous. The V gene lost 0 bases and the J gene lost 3 bases, with 11 bases spanning the gap. This CDR3 has 15 amino acids. CDR1 and CDR2 from the germline V gene are LNHDA and SQIVND (reference sequence). CDR3 amino acids: CASSIEPTKYYGYTF. The CDR3 coding sequence is TGTGCCAGTAGTATAGAACCGACCAAGTACTATGGCTACACCTTC.

This chain's CDR3 is CASSVEGTSTDTQYF. For the CDR3, the DNA is TGTGCCAGCAGCGTAGAGGGGACTAGCACAGATACGCAGTATTTT. The rearrangement uses TRBV9 and TRBJ2-3; tentatively, D is TRBD2 (6 bases). Germline V gene lookup returns CDR1 SGDLS and CDR2 YYNGEE. The germline V and J ends were trimmed by 0 bases and 0 bases, with 8 bases remaining between them. CDR3 length: 15 residues.

The chain couples TRBV28 to TRBJ1-1; D uncertain. Germline-derived CDR1 and CDR2 are MDHEN and SYDVKM. Deletions cut 1 base from V and 10 bases from J, with 10 bases between. The CDR3 contains 12 residues. The CDR3 here is CASSLSKLAAFF. In nucleotides, the CDR3 is TGTGCCAGCAGTTTATCGAAATTAGCAGCTTTCTTT.

The chain couples TRBV6-6 to TRBJ1-1; 7 nucleotides line up with TRBD1. The CDR3 is made up of 12 amino acids. Germline values: CDR1 MNHNY, CDR2 SVGAGI (reference sequence). With 6 bases clipped from V and 10 bases from J, the junction kept 8 bases outside the gene matches. CDR3 sequence (DNA): TGTGCCAGCAGCCATGACAGGGAGTTAGCTTTCTTT. Amino acid sequence: CASSHDRELAFF.

This chain joins TRBV21-1 and TRBJ2-7; whether TRBD1, the table's D call, matches the DNA was not checked. TRBV21-1 is a pseudogene locus. The CDR3 covers 12 residues. The chain's CDR3 is CASSTPQGEQYF. The CDR3 DNA reads TGTGCCAGCAGCACCCCACAGGGCGAGCAGTACTTC.

The chain employs TRBV27 and TRBJ2-7, with 12 bases fitting TRBD2. The junction had 7 bases not matched to a gene; V was cut back by 5 bases and J by 2 bases. The CDR3 has 16 residues. Germline V gene lookup returns CDR1 MNHEY and CDR2 SMNVEV (reference sequence). DNA for the CDR3: TGTGCCAGCAGTACAACTGGACTAGCGGGGACCTACGAGCAGTACTTC. The encoded protein is CASSTTGLAGTYEQYF.

The chain joins TRBV13 to TRBJ2-7; no firm D call. Germline V lookup: CDR1 PRHDT, CDR2 FYEKMQ (reference sequence). The CDR3 consists of 13 residues. Trimming removed 0 bases from V and 7 bases from J, with 10 bases in between. The CDR3 loop is CASSLGELGEQYF. In DNA, the CDR3 is TGTGCCAGCAGCTTAGGAGAGCTGGGGGAGCAGTACTTC.

The chain uses TRBV4-3 and TRBJ2-1; TRBD2 aligns across 7 bases. V shed 0 bases and J 2 bases; nucleotides not matched to a gene: 4. The CDR3 is 16 amino acids. CDR1 and CDR2 (germline): LGHNA, YSLEER. The CDR3 here is CASSQDLAGAYNEQFF. CDR3 sequence (DNA): TGCGCCAGCAGCCAAGATCTGGCGGGAGCCTACAATGAGCAGTTCTTC.

The V gene is TRBV5-4, the J gene TRBJ2-1, with 9 bases matching TRBD2. V was pared by 3 bases and J by 3 bases, with 13 bases of the junction left unmatched. The CDR3 runs 18 residues. The germline gives CDR1 SGHNT, CDR2 YYREEE (reference sequence). The CDR3 DNA reads as TGTGCCAGCAGCTCTCTAGCGGGAAACTTAGGGGGCTACAATGAGCAGTTCTTC. Residues: CASSSLAGNLGGYNEQFF.

The genes are TRBV4-3 and TRBJ1-5, with D possibly being TRBD1 (6 bases). The germline gives CDR1 LGHNA, CDR2 YSLEER. Between the trimmed V and J ends, which lost 6 bases and 0 bases, there was a span of 12 bases. The CDR3 runs 15 residues. In nucleotides, the CDR3 is TGCGCCAGCAGTTTGACAGGCGATAGCAATCAGCCCCAGCATTTT. Protein product: CASSLTGDSNQPQHF.